This T cell receptor (beta chain) was sequenced in a study of OX40 agonist ivuxolimab in advanced cancers. Study-level information: Patients were dosed intravenously with ivuxolimab at 0.01 to 10 mg/kg every 2 weeks. Recorded diagnoses for dose-escalation patients were hepatocellular carcinoma, melanoma, renal cell or head and neck cancer. Study-level findings and limits: In the 0.1 to 3.0 mg/kg range, CD4+ and CD8+ blood T cells had expanded clonally by week 6. Expanded clones were, on average, more numerous in CD8+ T cells than in CD4+.

The CDR3 has 20 amino acids. Trimming took 0 bases from V and 1 from J; bases not matched to a gene: 8. The germline V gene encodes CDR1 SGHRS and CDR2 YFSETQ. About this clone itself: Its antigen is currently unknown.

Generated by immunoSEQ multiplex PCR, the TCRdb table keeps only in-frame clones and is missing some. The sample shows about 88,000 clones, roughly 85% of them seen only once. V is TRBV5-1 and J is TRBJ2-6; 12 bases are shared with TRBD1. This TCR was recovered from an adult with an advanced solid tumor such as melanoma, head and neck, liver or kidney cancer. Sequencing used CD4+ or CD8+ T cells sorted from blood, obtained in a trial of the OX40 agonist ivuxolimab. The CDR3 coding sequence is TGCGCCAGCAGCTTGGCGGGACAGGGGGCCCTGGGGTCTGGGGCCAACGTCCTGACTTTC. Amino acids: CASSLAGQGALGSGANVLTF.